The 32 T cell receptor beta chains listed next were all sequenced from one sample in a study of blood T cell repertoires in COVID-19. The data were produced by immunoSEQ multiplex PCR, yet TCRdb's version contains in-frame clones alone and is incomplete. There are about 160,000 clones in the sample; 80% to 90% occur only once, and around 3.3% lies in the top ten. Sample: peripheral blood. The receptors here all came from a man between 70 and 80 years old with acute or convalescent COVID-19.

The V gene is TRBV24-1, the J gene TRBJ2-1, with TRBD2 identical over 13 bases. V lost 7 bases and J lost 2; bases outside the gene matches: 4. CDR1 is KGHDR, CDR2 SFDVKD, per germline. The CDR3 consists of 16 residues. The CDR3 loop is CATSTTSGRAYNEQFF. DNA for the CDR3: TGTGCCACCAGCACTACTAGCGGGAGGGCCTACAATGAGCAGTTCTTC.

The CDR3 region is CASRGSGTGDLNEQFF. The CDR3 DNA reads as TGTGCCAGCCGAGGCTCGGGGACAGGGGATTTAAATGAGCAGTTCTTC. This chain links TRBV28 with TRBJ2-1, with 10 bases aligning to TRBD1. Germline V gene sequence: CDR1 MDHEN, CDR2 SYDVKM. Trimming cost V 8 bases and J 7 bases; bases outside gene matches: 14. The CDR3 runs to 16 residues.

The table lists this clone with a count of one. The chain couples TRBV6-6 to TRBJ1-5; D not resolved. This CDR3 region has 15 residues. The V gene's germline CDR1 is MNHNY and CDR2 SVGAGI (reference sequence). With 6 bases removed from V and 1 base from J, the gap between germline ends came to 13 bases. The CDR3 loop is CASREEDRSNQPQHF. CDR3 DNA sequence: TGTGCCAGCAGGGAGGAGGATCGAAGCAATCAGCCCCAGCATTTT.

This clone was recorded only once. V gene TRBV5-8 combines with J gene TRBJ1-1, with 9 positions matching TRBD1. In germline, CDR1 is SGHTS, CDR2 YDEGEE. V lost 2 bases to trimming and J lost 0 bases; unmatched junction nucleotides: 11. This CDR3 has 18 residues. The CDR3: CASSLISGTGILNTEAFF. The CDR3 DNA is TGTGCCAGCAGCTTAATATCCGGGACAGGGATTCTGAACACTGAAGCTTTCTTT.

The V call is TRBV7-2, the J call TRBJ1-5, with TRBD1 matching over 9 bases. Per germline, CDR1 SGHTA and CDR2 FQGNSA. The V gene end was trimmed by 5 bases and the J gene end by 5 bases; junction bases not matched to a gene: 7. This CDR3 region has 15 residues. The CDR3 coding sequence is TGTGCCAGCAGCCACGGGACAGGGTCGGATCAGCCCCAGCATTTT. Translating it yields CASSHGTGSDQPQHF.

The V gene is TRBV5-4, the J gene TRBJ2-3; a weak D match, TRBD2 (6 bases). The CDR3 length is 13 residues. Germline CDR1 is SGHNT and CDR2 is YYREEE (reference sequence). The V end was cut by 1 base, the J end by 8 bases, with 11 bases between. This CDR3 is CASSLTSLATQYF. CDR3 bases: TGTGCCAGCAGCTTGACTAGCTTGGCTACGCAGTATTTT. The complete variable domain, with remaining parts taken from reference TRBV5-4 and TRBJ2-3, reads ETGVTQSPTHLIKTRGQQVTLRCSSQSGHNTVSWYQQALGQGPQFIFQYYREEENGRGNFPPRFSGLQFPNYSSELNVNALELDDSALYLCASSLTSLATQYFGPGTRLTVL.

The chain is built from TRBV5-5 and TRBJ1-5; 8 nucleotides align to TRBD1. With V trimmed by 4 bases and J by 8 bases, 11 bases remained unmatched. Looked up from germline, CDR1 is SGHKS and CDR2 is YYEKEE (reference sequence). There are 15 residues in the CDR3. CDR3 residues: CASSNMRQGYEPQHF. The CDR3 DNA sequence: TGTGCCAGCAGCAACATGAGACAGGGGTACGAGCCCCAGCATTTT.

A word on this clone: The same CDR3 also results from other DNA sequences found in this sample. The chain combines TRBV6-5 with TRBJ2-7, with TRBD2 identical over 10 bases. The J segment lost 0 bases and the V segment lost 6 bases, leaving 2 bases of the junction unmatched. Germline V gene sequence: CDR1 MNHEY, CDR2 SVGAGI. The CDR3 runs to 14 residues. The CDR3 coding sequence is TGTGCCAGCAGACCTAGCGGGAGCTCCTACGAGCAGTACTTC. Translation gives CASRPSGSSYEQYF.

This chain connects TRBV3-1 (or the pseudogene TRBV3-2) to TRBJ2-4, with TRBD2 matching 7 bases. Germline CDR1 is LGHDT and CDR2 is YNNKEL (reference sequence). Trimming cost V 6 bases and J 7 bases; bases outside gene matches: 15. CDR3 length equals 16 residues. The CDR3 sequence is CASRPSLAVGGNIQYF. The CDR3 region has the DNA TGTGCCAGCAGGCCCTCTCTAGCGGTCGGGGGGAACATTCAGTACTTC.

V gene TRBV19 combines with J gene TRBJ2-2, with D possibly matching TRBD2 (5 bases). The germline V and J ends were trimmed by 8 bases and 7 bases, with 17 bases remaining between them. Germline values: CDR1 LNHDA, CDR2 SQIVND (reference sequence). This CDR3 contains 14 residues. CDR3 residues: CASRSGVGGGELFF. The CDR3 nucleotides are TGTGCCAGTCGCTCCGGGGTAGGCGGCGGGGAGCTGTTTTTT.

This chain links TRBV4-1 with TRBJ1-4; D might be TRBD1 (5 bases). Germline V CDR1 and CDR2: MGHRA, YSYEKL. The V gene lost 4 bases and the J gene lost 8 bases, with 14 bases spanning the gap. This CDR3 comprises 14 residues. The CDR3 loop is CASSPGGVGEKLFF. Written as DNA, the CDR3 is TGCGCCAGCAGCCCGGGAGGGGTGGGGGAAAAACTGTTTTTT.

This clone was detected only once. The V gene is TRBV11-3, the J gene TRBJ2-1, with D perhaps TRBD2 (5 bases). Trimming left V 5 bases short and J 4 bases short, with 18 bases between. The V gene's germline CDR1 is SGHNT and CDR2 YENEEA. The CDR3 is made up of 16 amino acids. In DNA form, the CDR3 reads TGTGCCAGCAGCGAGGGAAGGGTAGCGTTTTACAATGAGCAGTTCTTC. Its translation: CASSEGRVAFYNEQFF.

The V and J genes are TRBV5-1 and TRBJ1-2; D is uncertain. Germline V gene lookup returns CDR1 SGHRS and CDR2 YFSETQ. This CDR3 spans 15 amino acids. V lost 0 bases, J lost 4 bases, and 13 bases lay in between. In DNA, the CDR3 is TGCGCCAGCAGCTTGGGGGAGGCAGGAACCTATGGCTACACCTTC. Its translation: CASSLGEAGTYGYTF.

This clone was observed a few times. Different DNA sequences within this sample yield the same CDR3. This chain connects TRBV29-1 to TRBJ1-1; TRBD1 agrees at 9 bases. The V and J ends lost 6 bases and 1 base, in that order; junction bases with no gene match: 3. The CDR3 covers 13 residues. The germline gives CDR1 SQVTM, CDR2 ANQGSEA. CDR3 DNA: TGCAGCGTCCCGGGACAGGGGAACACTGAAGCTTTCTTT. This encodes CSVPGQGNTEAFF.

The V gene is TRBV5-5, the J gene TRBJ1-5; a possible D gene is TRBD1 (6 bases). The CDR3 runs to 14 residues. V lost 4 bases, J lost 7 bases, and 15 bases lay in between. Germline V gene data show CDR1 as SGHKS and CDR2 as YYEKEE (reference sequence). CDR3 protein: CASSATGRVQPQHF. Here the CDR3 DNA reads TGTGCCAGCAGCGCGACAGGCCGTGTCCAGCCCCAGCATTTT.

V and J are TRBV5-1 and TRBJ2-1, with 11 nucleotides matching TRBD2. V lost 4 bases, J lost 6 bases, and 9 bases stayed unmatched. The CDR3 is made up of 16 amino acids. CDR1 SGHRS and CDR2 YFSETQ come from the germline V gene. In DNA, the CDR3 is TGCGCCAGCAGCAACGATCTAGCGGGAGGATTCAATGAGCAGTTCTTC. Protein: CASSNDLAGGFNEQFF.

V gene TRBV29-1 combines with J gene TRBJ2-3; 8 bases map to TRBD2. The V and J ends lost 3 bases and 0 bases, in that order; junction bases with no gene match: 14. CDR1 SQVTM and CDR2 ANQGSEA come from the germline V gene. CDR3 length equals 18 residues. CDR3 nucleotide sequence: TGCAGCGTTGAGACCGGGGGGGGAATCAGTCTTAGCACAGATACGCAGTATTTT. Translation gives CSVETGGGISLSTDTQYF.

CDR3 in amino acids: CASSFGSGRAVDEQFF. Written as DNA, the CDR3 is TGTGCCAGCAGCTTCGGTAGCGGGAGGGCCGTCGATGAGCAGTTCTTC. The V and J genes are TRBV11-3 and TRBJ2-1, with 11 positions matching TRBD2. Germline CDR1 and CDR2: SGHNT and YENEEA. After removal of 3 bases from V and 8 bases from J, the junction contained 9 bases not matched to a gene. This CDR3 region has 16 residues.

The J gene is TRBJ2-2, the V gene TRBV6-4, with D possibly being TRBD1 (6 bases). CDR1 and CDR2 (germline): MRHNA, SNTAGT. The CDR3 spans 14 residues. Deletions cut 3 bases from V and 6 bases from J, with 11 bases between. The CDR3 loop is CASSEQGPPGELFF. The CDR3 region has the DNA TGTGCCAGCAGTGAACAGGGCCCTCCCGGGGAGCTGTTTTTT.

The chain uses TRBV15 and TRBJ1-2; D call uncertain. The CDR3 runs to 14 residues. Trimming left V 0 bases short and J 5 bases short, with 10 bases between. Germline V gives CDR1 LNHNV, CDR2 YYDKDF (reference sequence). The CDR3 region has the DNA TGTGCCACCAGCAGAGATAGTAATTTATATGGCTACACCTTC. Protein sequence: CATSRDSNLYGYTF.

CDR3 in amino acids: CASSWSGSSYEQYF. DNA for the CDR3: TGTGCCAGCAGTTGGAGCGGGAGCTCCTACGAGCAGTACTTC. The genes are TRBV27 and TRBJ2-7, with 8 positions matching TRBD2. CDR3 size: 14 residues. Per germline, CDR1 MNHEY and CDR2 SMNVEV (reference sequence). Unmatched junction bases numbered 2, after V lost 4 bases and J lost 0 bases.

This rearrangement joins TRBV20-1 to TRBJ2-3, with 7 positions matching TRBD2. There are 14 residues in the CDR3. J lost 4 bases, V lost 3 bases, and 7 bases had no gene match. Germline V gene lookup returns CDR1 DFQATT and CDR2 SNEGSKA (reference sequence). CDR3 loop: CSASGGSDADTQYF. For the CDR3, the DNA is TGCAGTGCTAGTGGCGGGAGTGACGCAGATACGCAGTATTTT.

This sequence joins TRBV7-8 and TRBJ1-1, with 8 positions matching TRBD1. The CDR3 runs 14 residues. Losses at the gene ends were 3 bases for V and 4 bases for J; bases not matched to a gene: 4. Germline CDR1 and CDR2: SGHVS and FQNEAQ. The CDR3, as DNA: TGTGCCAGCAGCTTCGGACAGGGAGGCACTGAAGCTTTCTTT. Its translation: CASSFGQGGTEAFF.

V and J are TRBV12-3 or TRBV12-4 and TRBJ2-7; TRBD1 might be the D (5 bases). The CDR3 has 12 amino acids. V was pared by 8 bases and J by 2 bases, with 10 bases between. CDR3 in amino acids: CASGAGPYEQYF. The CDR3, as DNA: TGTGCCAGCGGGGCAGGCCCCTACGAGCAGTACTTC.

The chain couples TRBV7-8 to TRBJ1-5, with D uncertain. CDR3 length: 13 residues. V lost 1 base, J lost 9 bases, and 10 bases lay in between. Germline V gene lookup returns CDR1 SGHVS and CDR2 FQNEAQ. The CDR3 DNA reads as TGTGCCAGCAGCTTAGAGAGGCTGGCGCCCCAGCATTTT. Protein: CASSLERLAPQHF.

The chain couples TRBV29-1 to TRBJ1-3; D gene uncertain. Germline CDR1 is SQVTM and CDR2 is ANQGSEA. V dropped 5 bases and J dropped 1 base, with 12 bases sitting between them. This CDR3 has 14 residues. The CDR3 sequence: CSVLEPTSGNTIYF. In nucleotides, the CDR3 is TGCAGCGTTCTAGAACCCACTTCTGGAAACACCATATATTTT.

This clone was detected only a few times. J is TRBJ1-4 and V is TRBV25-1, with 9 positions matching TRBD1. The V and J ends lost 6 bases and 5 bases, in that order; junction bases with no gene match: 4. Looked up from germline, CDR1 is MGHDK and CDR2 is SYGVNS. This CDR3 has 14 amino acids. CDR3 in DNA: TGTGCCAGCAGGGGGACAGGGCTAAATGAAAAACTGTTTTTT. This translates into CASRGTGLNEKLFF. Together with reference TRBV25-1 and TRBJ1-4, the CDR3 gives the full variable domain: EADIYQTPRYLVIGTGKKITLECSQTMGHDKMYWYQQDPGMELHLIHYSYGVNSTEKGDLSSESTVSRIRTEHFPLTLESARPSHTSQYLCASRGTGLNEKLFFGSGTQLSVL.

The gene calls are TRBV5-1 and TRBJ1-6; 8 bases match TRBD1. The CDR3 has 14 amino acids. CDR1 SGHRS and CDR2 YFSETQ come from the germline V gene. J gave up 19 bases and V 0 bases, and 12 bases lay outside the gene matches. The DNA of the CDR3 is TGCGCCAGCAGCTTGGGACAGGGGCCCTCTATAATGCACTTT. It is translated as CASSLGQGPSIMHF.

The genes are TRBV25-1 and TRBJ2-2; 14 bases are a match to TRBD2. In germline, CDR1 is MGHDK, CDR2 SYGVNS. V lost 7 bases and J lost 0; bases outside the gene matches: 4. This CDR3 is built from 17 residues. CDR3 amino acids: CASTGLAGGTNTGELFF. The CDR3 DNA is TGTGCCAGCACTGGACTAGCGGGAGGCACGAACACCGGGGAGCTGTTTTTT.

The rearrangement uses TRBV24-1 and TRBJ2-1, with TRBD2 matching 9 bases. This CDR3 has 16 residues. Germline CDR1 is KGHDR and CDR2 is SFDVKD. V lost 4 bases to trimming and J lost 9 bases; unmatched junction nucleotides: 12. For the CDR3, the DNA is TGTGCCACCAGTGACCAAGGGACTAGCTTAGACAGTGAGCAGTTCTTC. It codes for CATSDQGTSLDSEQFF.

A single count supports this clone. The CDR3 loop reads CASSRDRDTNQPQHF. In DNA, the CDR3 is TGTGCCAGCAGCCGAGACCGGGACACCAATCAGCCCCAGCATTTT. The genes are TRBV7-9 and TRBJ1-5; perhaps TRBD1 as D (6 bases). The V and J ends lost 5 bases and 3 bases respectively, with 14 bases between them. Germline assignment: CDR1 SEHNR and CDR2 FQNEAQ (reference sequence). This CDR3 is built from 15 residues.

The chain combines TRBV6-5 with TRBJ1-1, with unresolved D. This CDR3 is built from 11 residues. Per germline, CDR1 MNHEY and CDR2 SVGAGI. Trimming left V 11 bases short and J 3 bases short, with 10 bases between. The chain's CDR3 is CAVAGYTEAFF. In DNA form, the CDR3 reads TGTGCCGTAGCGGGGTACACTGAAGCTTTCTTT.